A single sample is the source of the 9 T cell receptor beta chains below, sequenced in a study of cytomegalovirus exposure and HLA in healthy donors. The PCR employed 60 Vbeta primers together with 13 Jbeta primers. The table came from immunoSEQ multiplex PCR; TCRdb's copy has only in-frame clones and leaves some out. The table includes around 150,000 clones, 75% to 90% detected once. Specimen: PBMCs. All receptors derive from a man aged 18 to 30 in good health and CMV-seropositive.

The chain has TRBV6-1 and TRBJ1-2, with 10 nucleotides matching TRBD1. Unmatched junction bases numbered 11, after V lost 7 bases and J lost 6 bases. CDR1 and CDR2 from the germline V gene are MNHNS and SASEGT. This CDR3 region has 15 residues. CDR3 sequence reads: CASNIDRGLSDGYTF. The CDR3 coding sequence is TGTGCCAGCAATATAGACAGGGGGCTCTCGGATGGCTACACCTTC.

The chain has TRBV7-3 and TRBJ2-1; 7 nucleotides line up with TRBD2. Germline CDR1 reads SGHTA; CDR2 reads FQGTGA. With 6 bases clipped from V and 7 bases from J, the junction kept 6 bases outside the gene matches. This CDR3 region has 13 residues. The CDR3 protein is CASRRGDDNEQFF. CDR3 coding DNA: TGTGCCAGCAGACGGGGGGATGATAATGAGCAGTTCTTC. Looking up the rest from reference TRBV7-3 and TRBJ2-1 gives the full variable domain: GAGVSQTPSNKVTEKGKYVELRCDPISGHTALYWYRQSLGQGPEFLIYFQGTGAADDSGLPNDRFFAVRPEGSVSTLKIQRTERGDSAVYLCASRRGDDNEQFFGPGTRLTVL.

The rearrangement links TRBV4-1 to TRBJ2-7; TRBD1 matches at 7 bases. The length of the CDR3 is 15 residues. Germline V gene lookup returns CDR1 MGHRA and CDR2 YSYEKL. V gave up 3 bases and J gave up 0 bases; unmatched junction bases: 5. The CDR3 DNA sequence: TGCGCCAGCAGCCAGCCGGGACAGTGCTCCTACGAGCAGTACTTC. Amino acids: CASSQPGQCSYEQYF.

V gene TRBV30 combines with J gene TRBJ2-3; maybe TRBD1 (5 bases). Between the trimmed V and J ends, which lost 0 bases and 2 bases, there was a span of 6 bases. CDR1 is GTSNPN and CDR2 is SVGIG in the germline V gene (reference sequence). The CDR3 length is 13 residues. CDR3 residues: CAWSVGLTDTQYF. As DNA, the CDR3 is TGTGCCTGGAGTGTGGGGCTCACAGATACGCAGTATTTT.

This clone has a handful of counts. V gene TRBV19 combines with J gene TRBJ1-3; D is uncertain. V lost 3 bases and J lost 1, with 10 bases in between. CDR1 is LNHDA and CDR2 is SQIVND in the germline V gene (reference sequence). The CDR3 has 15 amino acids. CDR3 coding DNA: TGTGCCAGTAGTATTTTACACATTTCTGGAAACACCATATATTTT. It yields the protein CASSILHISGNTIYF. Together with reference TRBV19 and TRBJ1-3, the CDR3 gives the full variable domain: DGGITQSPKYLFRKEGQNVTLSCEQNLNHDAMYWYRQDPGQGLRLIYYSQIVNDFQKGDIAEGYSVSREKKESFPLTVTSAQKNPTAFYLCASSILHISGNTIYFGEGSWLTVV.

This rearrangement joins TRBV7-2 to TRBJ1-2, with unresolved D. V lost 1 base, J lost 4 bases, and 10 bases lay in between. The CDR3 length is 14 residues. In germline, CDR1 is SGHTA, CDR2 FQGNSA. The CDR3 DNA reads as TGTGCCAGCAGCTTAGTGGAGGGTAGCTATGGCTACACCTTC. It is translated as CASSLVEGSYGYTF.

This clone was detected a few times. DNA of the CDR3: TGCAGCGTTGTGGACACCAGTGGCTACACCTTC. Protein: CSVVDTSGYTF. The chain uses TRBV29-1 and TRBJ1-2, with D tentatively TRBD1 (5 bases). The CDR3 covers 11 residues. Germline CDR1 SQVTM, CDR2 ANQGSEA. The V and J ends lost 4 bases and 7 bases respectively, with 10 bases between them.

This clone was picked up one time. V gene TRBV11-3 combines with J gene TRBJ2-5; TRBD2 aligns across 7 bases. The CDR3 runs 16 residues. V lost 6 bases and J lost 4; bases outside the gene matches: 14. Germline V gene lookup returns CDR1 SGHNT and CDR2 YENEEA. CDR3 in DNA: TGTGCCAGCAGTGGGGGGGACCCGGGGGTCGGAGAGACCCAGTACTTC. Its translation: CASSGGDPGVGETQYF.

This rearrangement joins TRBV30 to TRBJ2-5; no reliable D call. The tail of the sequence fits TRBJ2-7 better, so the J call may be wrong. The CDR3 runs 12 residues. Germline V CDR1 and CDR2: GTSNPN, SVGIG (reference sequence). The CDR3 nucleotides are TGTGCCTGGAGTGTCGTGAGGTACGAGCAGTACTTC. Protein sequence: CAWSVVRYEQYF.